This TCR beta chain was found in a study of neoadjuvant anti-PD-1 for oral cavity cancer. Across the whole study: Patients without progression received a fourth nivolumab dose around day 43, then surgical resection on days 50-56.

The protocol was immunoSEQ multiplex PCR, while the TCRdb copy is restricted to in-frame clones and leaves out a portion. The data show under 10,000 clones, around 72% seen once. Study results and caveats: Non-responders to neoadjuvant nivolumab had significantly more clonal PBMC T cells than responders.

Turning to this clone: Its antigen is unidentified.

There are 13 residues in the CDR3. Germline CDR1 reads MNHNS; CDR2 reads SASEGT. V shed 8 bases and J 6 bases; nucleotides not matched to a gene: 7. The time point was: after neoadjuvant nivolumab, at surgical resection. Patients had newly diagnosed, untreated stage II-IVA oral cavity squamous cell carcinoma. This clonotype originated in a person aged 40-85 years with oral cavity squamous cell carcinoma. This chain links TRBV6-1 with TRBJ1-5, with TRBD1 identical over 7 bases. The input for sequencing was PBMCs, taken after nivolumab (anti-PD-1) treatment. This CDR3 reads CASYDRASQPQHF. The CDR3 nucleotides read TGTGCCAGCTACGACAGGGCGAGTCAGCCCCAGCATTTT.